These 20 T cell receptor beta chains were sequenced from one sample in a study of T cell repertoires in cytomegalovirus infection. No cognate antigen is known for these TCRs. TCRdb re-analysed the reads in MiXCR, keeping a single row per CDR3 protein. This sample has about 160,000 distinct CDR3 sequences; approximately 21% occur once, and the top ten carry around a quarter. The source was CD8+ T cells from cultured PBMCs, collected from culture after CMV antigen stimulation. Every receptor here comes from a human donor in good health (CMV status not recorded). Some clones in this sample may be carry-over from other donors' samples.

The chain couples TRBV6-2 or TRBV6-3 to TRBJ1-1; D unresolved. This CDR3 contains 13 residues. Looked up from germline, CDR1 is MNHEY and CDR2 is SVGEGT. Between the trimmed V and J ends, which lost 2 bases and 1 base, there was a span of 5 bases. The CDR3 nucleotides read TGTGCCAGCAGTTACACGCGGAACACTGAAGCTTTCTTT. It yields the protein CASSYTRNTEAFF.

V usage is TRBV6-2 or TRBV6-3 and J usage is TRBJ2-7, with 8 positions matching TRBD1. Germline V gives CDR1 MNHEY, CDR2 SVGEGT. The length of the CDR3 is 16 residues. Germline trimming cut 5 bases from V and 0 bases from J; bases unmatched to any gene: 9. CDR3 nucleotide sequence: TGTGCCAGCAGTACCCGACAGGGGAAAACCTCCTACGAGCAGTACTTC. Translated, it gives CASSTRQGKTSYEQYF.

This clonotype was recorded a few times. The V and J genes are TRBV7-9 and TRBJ2-1; D may match TRBD1 or TRBD2 (6 bases each). In germline, CDR1 is SEHNR, CDR2 FQNEAQ (reference sequence). The CDR3 length is 18 residues. V was shortened by 5 bases and J by 3 bases, with 23 bases between the two germline ends. CDR3 protein: CASSPLGGGAVIYNEQFF. As DNA, the CDR3 is TGTGCCAGCAGCCCCTTGGGGGGCGGGGCCGTTATCTACAATGAGCAGTTCTTC.

This clonotype has more than one count but fewer than ten. This chain links TRBV7-8 with TRBJ2-7; 7 positions agree with TRBD2. The V segment lost 4 bases and the J segment 0 bases; nucleotides outside the gene matches: 3. This CDR3 has 14 amino acids. Per germline, CDR1 SGHVS and CDR2 FQNEAQ. CDR3 coding DNA: TGTGCCAGCAGCTCCGGGGGGACCTCCTACGAGCAGTACTTC. It translates to CASSSGGTSYEQYF. The entire variable domain, with the rest obtained from reference TRBV7-8 and TRBJ2-7, is as follows: GAGVSQSPRYKVAKRGQDVALRCDPISGHVSLFWYQQALGQGPEFLTYFQNEAQLDKSGLPSDRFFAERPEGSVSTLKIQRTQQEDSAVYLCASSSGGTSYEQYFGPGTRLTVT.

This clonotype has only a few counts. This chain uses TRBV4-1 with TRBJ2-7; D is unclear. The CDR3 runs to 12 residues. V gave up 1 base and J gave up 3 bases, with 4 bases separating them. The germline CDR1 and CDR2 sequences are MGHRA and YSYEKL. The CDR3 DNA reads TGCGCCAGCAGCCAAGCGGGCTACGAGCAGTACTTC. Translation: CASSQAGYEQYF.

This chain joins TRBV7-9 and TRBJ1-3; D is uncertain. This CDR3 contains 13 residues. Between the trimmed V and J ends, which lost 5 bases and 9 bases, there was a span of 14 bases. Germline V gene lookup returns CDR1 SEHNR and CDR2 FQNEAQ (reference sequence). In DNA, the CDR3 is TGTGCCAGCAGCGCCCCAGACAAGTTCACCATATATTTT. As protein: CASSAPDKFTIYF.

The chain carries TRBV19 and TRBJ1-2; D is unclear. Trimming removed 2 bases at V and 7 bases at J, with 20 bases between. Germline-derived CDR1 and CDR2 are LNHDA and SQIVND (reference sequence). The CDR3 length is 16 residues. CDR3 amino acids: CASSIYPGEGNAGYTF. As DNA, the CDR3 is TGTGCCAGTAGTATATATCCCGGGGAAGGTAATGCTGGCTACACCTTC.

This clonotype appeared a few times. V and J are TRBV7-8 and TRBJ2-1; 7 nucleotides match TRBD2. From germline, CDR1 is SGHVS and CDR2 FQNEAQ. The CDR3 is 16 amino acids. V shed 2 bases and J 9 bases; nucleotides not matched to a gene: 13. CDR3 residues: CASSLPIAGPRLEQFF. DNA for the CDR3: TGTGCCAGCAGCTTACCGATAGCGGGCCCCCGGCTTGAGCAGTTCTTC.

This clonotype occurred a few times. The V gene is TRBV19, the J gene TRBJ2-7, with D hard to call. The CDR3 loop spans 13 amino acids. V lost 3 bases and J lost 2, with 8 bases in between. Germline V gene lookup returns CDR1 LNHDA and CDR2 SQIVND (reference sequence). The CDR3 DNA is TGTGCCAGTAGTATGGTACTCGCCTACGAGCAGTACTTC. Amino acids: CASSMVLAYEQYF. The full variable domain, rest sourced from reference TRBV19 and TRBJ2-7, is DGGITQSPKYLFRKEGQNVTLSCEQNLNHDAMYWYRQDPGQGLRLIYYSQIVNDFQKGDIAEGYSVSREKKESFPLTVTSAQKNPTAFYLCASSMVLAYEQYFGPGTRLTVT.

The chain is built from TRBV7-2 and TRBJ1-1; D is possibly TRBD1 (5 bases). Germline V gene lookup returns CDR1 SGHTA and CDR2 FQGNSA. The CDR3 length is 18 residues. With 4 bases removed from V and 1 base from J, the gap between germline ends came to 22 bases. Here the CDR3 DNA reads TGTGCCAGCAGCTCCCCCCCCAGGGTCACTTACCGGAACACTGAAGCTTTCTTT. It is translated as CASSSPPRVTYRNTEAFF.

This clonotype has ten or more counts. V usage is TRBV7-2 and J usage is TRBJ2-7; D unclear. The V and J ends lost 6 bases and 4 bases respectively, with 25 bases between them. CDR3 length: 17 residues. Germline CDR1 and CDR2: SGHTA and FQGNSA. CDR3 DNA sequence: TGTGCCAGCAGACCCGACTCATTAACCCTCTTACCTTACGAGCAGTACTTC. Translating it yields CASRPDSLTLLPYEQYF.

This chain uses TRBV2 with TRBJ2-7; a weak D match, TRBD1 (6 bases). Per germline, CDR1 SNHLY and CDR2 FYNNEI. The CDR3 is made up of 13 amino acids. Trimming removed 8 bases at V and 7 bases at J, with 18 bases between. The CDR3 loop is CASLHLDSPEQYF. In nucleotides, the CDR3 is TGTGCCAGCCTTCATCTGGACAGTCCAGAGCAGTACTTC.

This clonotype has a handful of counts. The V and J genes are TRBV4-1 and TRBJ1-2, with D maybe TRBD1 (6 bases). V was cut by 0 bases and J by 2 bases, with 19 bases left in between. Per germline, CDR1 MGHRA and CDR2 YSYEKL. The length of the CDR3 is 18 residues. The CDR3 DNA is TGCGCCAGCAGCCAAGATATGGGCTTGGGAAGGGGGAACTATGGCTACACCTTC. This translates into CASSQDMGLGRGNYGYTF.

This CDR3 reads CASSLDLAGDTDTQYF. The CDR3 nucleotides are TGTGCCAGCAGCTTAGATTTAGCGGGGGACACAGATACGCAGTATTTT. This sequence joins TRBV7-8 and TRBJ2-3; TRBD2 aligns across 9 bases. Trimming took 1 base from V and 2 from J; bases not matched to a gene: 4. The CDR3 runs to 16 residues. Germline CDR1 reads SGHVS; CDR2 reads FQNEAQ.

This clonotype was counted many times. The gene calls are TRBV6-5 and TRBJ2-5; tentatively, D is TRBD1 (5 bases). CDR3 length: 13 residues. Germline CDR1 MNHEY, CDR2 SVGAGI. V lost 6 bases to trimming and J lost 7 bases, with 15 bases between them. CDR3 in amino acids: CASRDSGIGTQYF. DNA of the CDR3: TGTGCCAGCAGGGATTCAGGGATCGGGACCCAGTACTTC.

This clonotype was seen more than once but under ten times. The CDR3 protein is CASSSTGPYNEQFF. The CDR3 bases are TGTGCCAGCAGCTCTACTGGACCCTACAATGAGCAGTTCTTC. The rearrangement uses TRBV7-2 and TRBJ2-1; D unresolved. CDR1 is SGHTA, CDR2 FQGNSA, per germline. Between the trimmed V and J ends, which lost 4 bases and 2 bases, there was a span of 9 bases. The CDR3 loop spans 14 amino acids.

The CDR3 nucleotides are TGTGCCAGCAGCTTTGGCGGGGGGGCTCGGAATGAGCAGTTCTTC. It translates to CASSFGGGARNEQFF. V and J are TRBV5-5 and TRBJ2-1; 9 bases line up with TRBD2. The V segment lost 2 bases and the J segment 7 bases; nucleotides outside the gene matches: 7. Germline assignment: CDR1 SGHKS and CDR2 YYEKEE (reference sequence). This CDR3 has 15 amino acids.

With respect to this clonotype: The junction departs from the called germline gene at one end, perhaps through a read error. The chain uses TRBV6-6 and TRBJ1-4; D remains ambiguous. Germline CDR1 MNHNY, CDR2 SVGAGI (reference sequence). The CDR3 consists of 15 residues. The CDR3 here is CASRAGPRGDEKLSF. The DNA of the CDR3 is TGTGCCAGCAGGGCAGGACCCCGAGGAGATGAAAAACTGTCTTTT.

A note on this clonotype: An end of the junction does not agree with germline; a read error may underlie this. The V call is TRBV7-2, the J call TRBJ1-2, with TRBD1 matching over 9 bases. Germline CDR1 and CDR2: SGHTA and FQGNSA. This CDR3 is 12 amino acids long. Written as DNA, the CDR3 is TGTGCCAGCAGCTCACTGGGACAGGGCGGTAATTTC. Its translation: CASSSLGQGGNF.

This clonotype has more than one count but fewer than ten. The chain combines TRBV13 with TRBJ2-1; D may be TRBD2 (7 bases). CDR1 is PRHDT, CDR2 FYEKMQ, per germline (reference sequence). The V and J ends lost 1 base and 8 bases respectively, with 15 bases between them. The CDR3 runs to 15 residues. CDR3 sequence reads: CASSLVGGGQDEQFF. The CDR3 region has the DNA TGTGCCAGCAGCTTAGTAGGGGGGGGGCAGGATGAGCAGTTCTTC. Supplemented by reference TRBV13 and TRBJ2-1, the full variable domain reads AAGVIQSPRHLIKEKRETATLKCYPIPRHDTVYWYQQGPGQDPQFLISFYEKMQSDKGSIPDRFSAQQFSDYHSELNMSSLELGDSALYFCASSLVGGGQDEQFFGPGTRLTVL.